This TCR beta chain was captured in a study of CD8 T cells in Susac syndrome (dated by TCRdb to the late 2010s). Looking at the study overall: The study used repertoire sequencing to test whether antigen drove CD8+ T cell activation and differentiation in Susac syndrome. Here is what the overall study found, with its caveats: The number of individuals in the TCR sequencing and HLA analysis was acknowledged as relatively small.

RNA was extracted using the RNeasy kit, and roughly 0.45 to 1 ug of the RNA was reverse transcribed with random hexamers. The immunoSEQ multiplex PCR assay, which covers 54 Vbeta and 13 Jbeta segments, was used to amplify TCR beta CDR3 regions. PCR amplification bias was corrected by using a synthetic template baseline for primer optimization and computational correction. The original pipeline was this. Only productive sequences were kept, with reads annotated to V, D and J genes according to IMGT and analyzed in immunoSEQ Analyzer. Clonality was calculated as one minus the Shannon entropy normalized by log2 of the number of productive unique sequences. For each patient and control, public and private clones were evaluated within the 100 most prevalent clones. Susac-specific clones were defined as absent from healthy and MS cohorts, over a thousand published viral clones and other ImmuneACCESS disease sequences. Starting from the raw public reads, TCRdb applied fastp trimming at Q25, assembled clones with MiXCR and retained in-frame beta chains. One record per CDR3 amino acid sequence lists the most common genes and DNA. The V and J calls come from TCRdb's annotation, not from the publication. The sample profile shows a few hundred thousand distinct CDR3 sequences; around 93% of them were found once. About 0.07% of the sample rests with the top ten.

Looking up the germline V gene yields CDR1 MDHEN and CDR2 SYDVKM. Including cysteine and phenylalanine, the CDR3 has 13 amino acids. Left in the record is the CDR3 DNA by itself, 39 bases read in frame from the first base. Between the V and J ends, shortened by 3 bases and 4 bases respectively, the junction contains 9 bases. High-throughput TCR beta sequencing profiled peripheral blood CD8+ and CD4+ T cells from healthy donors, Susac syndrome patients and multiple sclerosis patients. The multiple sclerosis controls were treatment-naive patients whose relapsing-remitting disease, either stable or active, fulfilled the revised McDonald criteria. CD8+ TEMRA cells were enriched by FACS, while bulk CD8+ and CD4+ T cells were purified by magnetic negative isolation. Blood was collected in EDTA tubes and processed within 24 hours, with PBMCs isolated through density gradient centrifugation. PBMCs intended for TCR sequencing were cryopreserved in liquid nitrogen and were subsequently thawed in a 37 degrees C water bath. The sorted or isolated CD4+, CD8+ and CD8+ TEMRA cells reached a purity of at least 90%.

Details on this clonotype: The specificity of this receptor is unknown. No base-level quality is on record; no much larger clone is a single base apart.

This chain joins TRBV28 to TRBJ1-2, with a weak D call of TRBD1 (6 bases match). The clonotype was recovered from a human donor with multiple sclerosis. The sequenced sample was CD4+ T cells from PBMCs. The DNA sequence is TGTGCCAGCAGTTTCGGGGGCGGCTATGGCTACACCTTC. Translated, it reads CASSFGGGYGYTF.